This TCR beta chain was captured in a study of beta chain features in type 1 diabetes. The wider study: Examination spanned about 99 million sorted cells from all samples. The study, taken as a whole, reports: Compared to healthy donors, patients appeared to have naive, central memory and Treg TCRB repertoires that were more alike. High-TCR-expressing cells could be over-represented by cDNA sequencing.

Sorted populations all had greater than 98% purity. Comments on this clone: Its antigen is currently unknown.

The entirety of the isolated RNA underwent reverse transcription, so expressed TCRB transcripts were sequenced. TCRdb keeps only in-frame clones here, not all; method: immunoSEQ multiplex PCR. This table holds about 410,000 clones, approximately 13% found once. Germline CDR1 LGHNA, CDR2 YNFKEQ. The CDR3 has 13 residues. Between the trimmed V and J ends, which lost 3 bases and 0 bases, there was a span of 5 bases. This receptor was obtained from a man under 40 in good health. V gene TRBV4-2 combines with J gene TRBJ1-2, with D unclear. Sequenced input: naive CD4+ T cells from blood. CDR3 nucleotide sequence: TGTGCCAGCAGCCAGGGAACTAACTATGGCTACACCTTC. Residues: CASSQGTNYGYTF.